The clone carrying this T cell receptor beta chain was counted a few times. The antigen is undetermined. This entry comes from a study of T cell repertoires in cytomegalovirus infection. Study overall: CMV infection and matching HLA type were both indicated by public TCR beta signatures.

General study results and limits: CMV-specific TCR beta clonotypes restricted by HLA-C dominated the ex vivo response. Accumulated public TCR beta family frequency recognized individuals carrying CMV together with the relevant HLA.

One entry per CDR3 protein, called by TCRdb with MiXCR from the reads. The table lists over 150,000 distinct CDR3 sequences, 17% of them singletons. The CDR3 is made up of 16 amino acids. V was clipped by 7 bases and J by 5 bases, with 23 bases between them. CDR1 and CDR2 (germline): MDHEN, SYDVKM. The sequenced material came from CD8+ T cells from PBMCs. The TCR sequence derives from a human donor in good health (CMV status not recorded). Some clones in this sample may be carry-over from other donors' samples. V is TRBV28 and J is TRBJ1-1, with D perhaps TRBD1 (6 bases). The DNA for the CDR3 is TGTGCCAGCAACATTCCAGAACAGGGAAAGGGGACTGAAGCTTTCTTT. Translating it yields CASNIPEQGKGTEAFF.